The 19 T cell receptor beta chains below all came from one sample that was sequenced in a study of T cell responses to AZD1222 COVID-19 vaccine (dated by TCRdb to the early 2020s). This specimen's time point label, per the study, means: baseline before first vaccination. The intended sense of this specimen's treatment or condition label: meningococcal conjugate vaccine given as trial control. Library construction relied on the immunoSEQ multiplex PCR assay. Imported from immuneACCESS, the table was reduced by TCRdb to in-frame sequences with V and J called. These copies leave out some clones; in studies compared against another copy, an unresolved V gene accounts for under half, and the cause of the remainder is not known. The table for this sample lists 110,000 to 150,000 clones; over 90% of them were counted only once. The ten largest clones represent 0.85% to 0.95% of the sample. Specimen: peripheral blood, collected on day 0 of MenACWY control vaccination. These receptors originate from an adult in good health.

The rearrangement uses TRBV6-1 and TRBJ2-7; 9 bases agree with TRBD1. V was clipped by 0 bases and J by 6 bases; unmatched bases: 15. Per germline, CDR1 MNHNS and CDR2 SASEGT. This CDR3 has 18 residues. In DNA, the CDR3 is TGTGCCAGCAGTGAAGCGTATGTTGCGGGACAGGGCCTTGGCGAGCAGTACTTC. Its protein is CASSEAYVAGQGLGEQYF.

V usage is TRBV11-3 and J usage is TRBJ2-3; 8 bases are shared with TRBD2. This CDR3 spans 16 amino acids. J lost 5 bases, V lost 5 bases, and 12 bases had no gene match. Germline V lookup: CDR1 SGHNT, CDR2 YENEEA. CDR3 loop: CASSKRAGAWGDTQYF. In DNA, the CDR3 is TGTGCCAGCAGCAAGAGAGCGGGAGCGTGGGGAGATACGCAGTATTTT.

This clone has only one observation. The chain links TRBV5-1 to TRBJ1-4; the D gene is possibly TRBD1 (6 bases). V was cut by 4 bases and J by 7 bases, with 17 bases left in between. Per germline, CDR1 SGHRS and CDR2 YFSETQ. The CDR3 consists of 15 residues. The CDR3 spells CASSLNVGGGEKLFF. DNA of the CDR3: TGCGCCAGCAGCCTCAACGTTGGGGGCGGTGAAAAACTGTTTTTT.

CDR3 in DNA: TGTGCCACCAGTGCCGGGACAGGGGTTGGCTACACCTTC. Residues: CATSAGTGVGYTF. The V and J genes are TRBV24-1 and TRBJ1-2; 10 bases line up with TRBD1. The V gene's germline CDR1 is KGHDR and CDR2 SFDVKD. J lost 7 bases, V lost 5 bases, and 3 bases had no gene match. CDR3 length: 13 amino acids.

The chain carries TRBV28 and TRBJ1-5, with TRBD1 as a possible D gene (5 bases). V dropped 4 bases and J dropped 5 bases, with 18 bases sitting between them. The CDR3 is made up of 16 amino acids. Germline V gene sequence: CDR1 MDHEN, CDR2 SYDVKM. The CDR3 sequence is CASSSYQGYTHQPQHF. The CDR3 nucleotides are TGTGCCAGCAGTTCCTACCAGGGCTACACACATCAGCCCCAGCATTTT.

V usage is TRBV4-2 and J usage is TRBJ1-4, with D tentatively TRBD1 (5 bases). CDR1 and CDR2 from the germline V gene are LGHNA and YNFKEQ. This CDR3 is 19 amino acids long. V was shortened by 4 bases and J by 6 bases, with 27 bases between the two germline ends. CDR3 nucleotide sequence: TGTGCCAGCAGCCGGCTCCCCGTGGGGATGGGCTCGGGGGATGAAAAACTGTTTTTT. Encoded protein: CASSRLPVGMGSGDEKLFF.

This rearrangement joins TRBV4-1 to TRBJ1-4; 8 bases agree with TRBD1. The germline gives CDR1 MGHRA, CDR2 YSYEKL. Losses at the gene ends were 2 bases for V and 7 bases for J; bases not matched to a gene: 6. The CDR3 is 15 residues long. The CDR3 nucleotides are TGCGCCAGCAGCCAATCCGGGACAGGTCTTGAAAAACTGTTTTTT. Translating it yields CASSQSGTGLEKLFF.

The rearrangement links TRBV5-1 to TRBJ1-5; 7 bases match TRBD1. Trimming cost V 5 bases and J 4 bases; bases outside gene matches: 6. The CDR3 is 14 residues long. CDR1 and CDR2 (germline): SGHRS, YFSETQ. The CDR3 DNA follows: TGCGCCAGCAGTTTTGGGACAGCTAATCAGCCCCAGCATTTT. Translating gives CASSFGTANQPQHF.

The rearrangement uses TRBV25-1 and TRBJ1-2; D perhaps matches TRBD1 (5 bases). CDR1 and CDR2 (germline): MGHDK, SYGVNS. The CDR3 sequence is 13 residues long. With 2 bases removed from V and 8 bases from J, the gap between germline ends came to 12 bases. CDR3 region: CASSEPTRGGYTF. The CDR3 DNA is TGTGCCAGCAGTGAACCCACACGGGGGGGCTACACCTTC.

The genes are TRBV5-6 and TRBJ1-1, with TRBD1 matching over 8 bases. V lost 3 bases and J lost 1; bases outside the gene matches: 2. The CDR3 has 14 residues. Germline CDR1 reads SGHDT; CDR2 reads YYEEEE. The CDR3 nucleotides read TGTGCCAGCAGCTACGGGACAGGGAACACTGAAGCTTTCTTT. Amino acids: CASSYGTGNTEAFF.

The gene calls are TRBV10-2 and TRBJ1-5; no clear D gene. The CDR3 contains 13 residues. Germline CDR1 is WSHSY and CDR2 is SAAADI. V was trimmed by 2 bases and J by 4 bases, leaving 6 bases between them. The CDR3 spells CASSELGNQPQHF. The CDR3 DNA reads TGCGCCAGCAGTGAGCTCGGGAATCAGCCCCAGCATTTT.

Written as DNA, the CDR3 is TGTGCCAGCAGCGTAGGGGTAGTCGGGGGTAGCTCCTACAATGAGCAGTTCTTC. Translating gives CASSVGVVGGSSYNEQFF. The chain employs TRBV9 and TRBJ2-1; maybe TRBD2 (6 bases). Germline loops: CDR1 SGDLS, CDR2 YYNGEE. Deletions cut 0 bases from V and 0 bases from J, with 16 bases between. CDR3 length: 18 amino acids.

The chain has TRBV3-1 (or the pseudogene TRBV3-2) and TRBJ1-6; the match to TRBD1 covers 10 bases. The germline V gene encodes CDR1 LGHDT and CDR2 YNNKEL (reference sequence). The CDR3 totals 16 residues. Germline trimming cut 2 bases from V and 9 bases from J; bases unmatched to any gene: 7. The CDR3: CASSQLPGQGFSPLHF. CDR3 sequence (DNA): TGTGCCAGCAGCCAACTACCGGGACAGGGGTTTTCACCCCTCCACTTT.

The chain recombines TRBV5-8 with TRBJ1-3; the D is unclear. This CDR3 is built from 14 residues. V lost 0 bases to trimming and J lost 0 bases, with 4 bases between them. Germline lookup yields CDR1 SGHTS and CDR2 YDEGEE. The CDR3 reads CASSLGRSGNTIYF. Here the CDR3 DNA reads TGTGCCAGCAGCTTGGGGCGCTCTGGAAACACCATATATTTT.

The J gene is TRBJ2-7, the V gene TRBV4-1; the D gene is possibly TRBD1 (6 bases). Germline values: CDR1 MGHRA, CDR2 YSYEKL. The V end was cut by 1 base, the J end by 0 bases, with 10 bases between. The CDR3 is 15 amino acids. The CDR3 sequence: CASSQGGTSSYEQYF. Here the CDR3 DNA reads TGCGCCAGCAGCCAAGGGGGGACAAGCTCCTACGAGCAGTACTTC.

CDR3 sequence (DNA): TGTGCCAGCAGGGGACAGGGTCTACCCCAGCATTTT. Translating gives CASRGQGLPQHF. The V gene is TRBV2, the J gene TRBJ1-5; 9 nucleotides align to TRBD1. Germline CDR1 is SNHLY and CDR2 is FYNNEI. The CDR3 length is 12 residues. The V segment lost 6 bases and the J segment 10 bases; nucleotides outside the gene matches: 4.

V usage is TRBV4-1 and J usage is TRBJ1-2; 8 bases align to TRBD1. The V gene's germline CDR1 is MGHRA and CDR2 YSYEKL. With V trimmed by 5 bases and J by 8 bases, 7 bases remained unmatched. CDR3 length equals 13 residues. The CDR3 protein is CASSAQGASGYTF. CDR3 coding DNA: TGCGCCAGCAGCGCTCAGGGGGCGTCCGGCTACACCTTC.

The chain has TRBV19 and TRBJ2-1, with 8 bases that match TRBD2. Germline V gene sequence: CDR1 LNHDA, CDR2 SQIVND (reference sequence). The CDR3 loop spans 16 amino acids. V shed 3 bases and J 6 bases; nucleotides not matched to a gene: 10. CDR3 amino acids: CASSMGARAGGNEQFF. CDR3 coding DNA: TGTGCCAGTAGTATGGGCGCCAGGGCGGGAGGCAATGAGCAGTTCTTC.

The chain links TRBV12-3 or TRBV12-4 to TRBJ2-3; TRBD2 matches at 8 bases. This CDR3 is 13 amino acids long. V was pared by 5 bases and J by 10 bases, with 8 bases of the junction left unmatched. DNA of the CDR3: TGTGCCAGCAGTCAAACTAGCGGTCGAGCGCAGTATTTT. This sequence encodes CASSQTSGRAQYF.